This TCR beta chain was obtained from a study of CD8 T cells in Susac syndrome. Germline loops: CDR1 DFQATT, CDR2 SNEGSKA (reference sequence). This CDR3 region has 15 residues. Trimming pared 3 bases from V and 4 bases from J, leaving 17 bases between. cDNA came from about 0.5 to 1 ug RNA primed by random hexamers. It was immunoSEQ multiplex PCR that amplified TCR beta CDR3 across 54 Vbeta and 13 Jbeta. From the immunoSEQ multiplex PCR reads, TCRdb called clonotypes with MiXCR, one entry per CDR3 protein. In the table there are about 200,000 distinct CDR3 sequences, about 95% of which are singletons.

Sequenced material: CD4+ T cells from PBMCs. This TCR was recovered from a human donor with multiple sclerosis. The chain combines TRBV20-1 with TRBJ2-3, with D possibly TRBD2 on 6 matching bases. CDR3 DNA: TGCAGTGCTAGGCTATGGGGGGTTGGTTCAGATACGCAGTATTTT. Translation gives CSARLWGVGSDTQYF.